This T cell receptor beta chain comes out of a study of OX40 agonist ivuxolimab in advanced cancers. Using immunoSEQ multiplex PCR, the repertoire was profiled, and TCRdb retains in-frame clones only, with some absent. The sample has 77,000 or so clones, nearly 90% seen once; the top ten hold about 10%. This TCR derives from an adult with an advanced solid tumor such as melanoma, head and neck, liver or kidney cancer. Sample: CD4+ or CD8+ T cells sorted from blood, taken in a trial of the OX40 agonist ivuxolimab.

CDR3 bases: TGCGCCAGCAGCTTGGAGGTGCAGGGAGGCCTAACTTCCTACGAGCAGTACTTC. This encodes CASSLEVQGGLTSYEQYF. J is TRBJ2-7 and V is TRBV5-1; a possible D gene is TRBD2 (6 bases). V was cut by 0 bases and J by 1 base, with 20 bases left in between. Germline CDR1 SGHRS, CDR2 YFSETQ. This CDR3 comprises 18 residues.